This T cell receptor (beta chain) was profiled in a study of blood T cell repertoires in COVID-19. Across the study: Specimens from acute and convalescent COVID-19 originated in the United States, Italy and Spain.

The germline CDR1 and CDR2 sequences are SGHTA and FQGNSA. The CDR3 is 14 residues long. J was trimmed by 8 bases and V by 5 bases; bases with no gene match: 6. Some clones are missing from TCRdb's copy, which holds only in-frame ones; the method was immunoSEQ multiplex PCR. The sample has more than 85,000 clones, 88% seen once. This clone has a single count. V and J are TRBV7-2 and TRBJ1-4; TRBD1 matches at 9 bases. The specimen sequenced was peripheral blood. This sequence was found in a woman aged 60 to 75 with acute or convalescent COVID-19. For the CDR3, the DNA is TGTGCCAGCAGCAGACAGGGGGGCGGGGAAAAACTGTTTTTT. This encodes CASSRQGGGEKLFF.